This is a list of T cell receptor beta chains from one sample in a study of shared clonotypes between healthy human individuals. Using immunoSEQ multiplex PCR, the repertoire was profiled, and TCRdb retains in-frame clones only, with some absent. The data show about 680,000 clones, with roughly 78% seen just once and 1.8% held by the top ten. The specimen was memory CD4+ T cells sorted from blood. The source is a woman between 25 and 40 years old in good health. The CDR3 runs from the conserved cysteine through the conserved F or W. The order of the fields is V gene, J gene, clone size, D gene, CDR3 protein, CDR3 DNA. The D gene is left open where the match is weak. Expanded clones get a size class; other rows say once, few or many, or leave the size out.

TRBV5-1	TRBJ2-7	.	TRBD1	CASSLGQGLHEQYF	TGCGCCAGCAGCTTGGGACAGGGGTTGCACGAGCAGTACTTC
TRBV10-3	TRBJ2-6	few	.	CAISGSSGANVLTF	TGTGCCATCAGCGGTTCCTCAGGGGCCAACGTCCTGACTTTC
TRBV7-2	TRBJ2-5	.	.	CASSLFQETQYF	TGTGCCAGCAGCTTATTCCAAGAGACCCAGTACTTC
TRBV28	TRBJ2-2	.	TRBD2	CASRRDSGLAGTNTGELFF	TGTGCCAGCAGACGGGACAGCGGACTAGCGGGGACGAACACCGGGGAGCTGTTTTTT
TRBV15	TRBJ1-2	.	.	CATSRDIGEYHGYTF	TGTGCCACCAGCAGAGATATAGGGGAATATCATGGCTACACCTTC
TRBV5-1	TRBJ2-5	many	TRBD2	CASSLALAGVGETQYF	TGCGCCAGCAGCTTGGCACTAGCGGGAGTAGGAGAGACCCAGTACTTC
TRBV10-1	TRBJ2-3	.	.	CASSESGLTTDTQYF	TGCGCCAGCAGTGAGTCGGGGCTAACCACAGATACGCAGTATTTT
TRBV2	TRBJ2-3	.	TRBD2	CASNVLAGVDTQYF	TGTGCCAGCAATGTGCTAGCGGGAGTGGATACGCAGTATTTT
TRBV28	TRBJ1-1	few	.	CASSLRREAFF	TGTGCCAGCAGTTTAAGGCGTGAAGCTTTCTTT
TRBV10-2	TRBJ2-1	.	.	CASSNGMEEFF	TGCGCCAGCAGTAACGGGATGGAGGAGTTCTTC
TRBV10-3	TRBJ1-1	few	TRBD1	CAISPQGGTTEAFF	TGTGCCATCAGCCCACAGGGGGGTACCACTGAAGCTTTCTTT
TRBV14	TRBJ2-1	.	TRBD2	CASSQVSSGSEQFF	TGTGCCAGCAGCCAAGTATCTAGCGGGTCGGAGCAGTTCTTC
TRBV2	TRBJ1-4	.	.	CASRRFGNREKLFF	TGTGCCAGCAGGAGATTCGGGAATCGTGAAAAACTGTTTTTT
TRBV30	TRBJ1-3	few	.	CAWGTGIRGNTIYF	TGTGCCTGGGGGACGGGGATTCGAGGAAACACCATATATTTT
TRBV23-1	TRBJ2-1	.	TRBD2	CASSTSRRLAGCYNEQFF	TGCGCCAGCAGTACCTCCCGGCGACTAGCGGGCTGCTACAATGAGCAGTTCTTC
TRBV6-1	TRBJ1-1	.	.	CASRRDTNTEAFF	TGTGCCAGCAGAAGGGACACGAACACTGAAGCTTTCTTT
TRBV29-1	TRBJ2-4	.	TRBD1	CSVRQGAENIQYF	TGCAGCGTTAGACAGGGGGCAGAAAACATTCAGTACTTC
TRBV5-1	TRBJ2-1	.	TRBD2	CASSAKWTSGRAAYNEQFF	TGCGCCAGCAGCGCGAAATGGACTAGCGGGAGGGCCGCGTACAATGAGCAGTTCTTC
TRBV7-8	TRBJ2-3	few	.	CASSFSSRTDTQYF	TGTGCCAGCAGCTTTAGCAGCCGCACAGATACGCAGTATTTT
TRBV4-1	TRBJ1-5	.	.	CASSPNGPGDQPQHF	TGCGCCAGCAGCCCCAATGGGCCCGGCGATCAGCCCCAGCATTTT
TRBV2	TRBJ1-1	.	.	CASNRGRNTEAFF	TGTGCCAGCAATAGGGGTCGGAACACTGAAGCTTTCTTT
TRBV10-3	TRBJ1-1	many	.	CAISESQDLNTEAFF	TGTGCCATCAGTGAGTCCCAGGACCTGAACACTGAAGCTTTCTTT
TRBV29-1	TRBJ2-3	.	TRBD2	CSARWAGETDTQYF	TGCAGCGCACGTTGGGCGGGAGAAACAGATACGCAGTATTTT
TRBV5-1	TRBJ2-2	.	TRBD1	CASTPGTGPGELFF	TGCGCCAGCACCCCTGGGACAGGGCCCGGGGAGCTGTTTTTT
TRBV5-6	TRBJ1-1	once	.	CASRRRGASTEAFF	TGTGCCAGCAGGCGGAGGGGGGCGAGTACTGAAGCTTTCTTT
TRBV18	TRBJ2-7	.	TRBD2	CASSATSGSSYEQYF	TGTGCCAGCTCAGCGACTAGCGGCTCGTCCTACGAGCAGTACTTC
TRBV7-9	TRBJ1-3	few	.	CASSRENTIYF	TGTGCCAGTAGTCGAGAAAACACCATATATTTT
TRBV6-1	TRBJ2-7	.	TRBD2	CASSLSGRANEQYF	TGTGCCAGCAGTCTTAGCGGGAGGGCCAACGAGCAGTACTTC
TRBV19	TRBJ1-1	.	TRBD1	CASRDRGLNTEAFF	TGTGCCAGTAGGGACAGGGGGCTGAACACTGAAGCTTTCTTT
TRBV5-1	TRBJ2-4	.	.	CASSPSPALAKNIQYF	TGCGCCAGCAGCCCGAGCCCGGCCCTAGCCAAAAACATTCAGTACTTC
TRBV11-2	TRBJ2-7	.	.	CASSSRTAGGEQYF	TGTGCCAGCAGCTCTAGGACAGCCGGAGGCGAGCAGTACTTC